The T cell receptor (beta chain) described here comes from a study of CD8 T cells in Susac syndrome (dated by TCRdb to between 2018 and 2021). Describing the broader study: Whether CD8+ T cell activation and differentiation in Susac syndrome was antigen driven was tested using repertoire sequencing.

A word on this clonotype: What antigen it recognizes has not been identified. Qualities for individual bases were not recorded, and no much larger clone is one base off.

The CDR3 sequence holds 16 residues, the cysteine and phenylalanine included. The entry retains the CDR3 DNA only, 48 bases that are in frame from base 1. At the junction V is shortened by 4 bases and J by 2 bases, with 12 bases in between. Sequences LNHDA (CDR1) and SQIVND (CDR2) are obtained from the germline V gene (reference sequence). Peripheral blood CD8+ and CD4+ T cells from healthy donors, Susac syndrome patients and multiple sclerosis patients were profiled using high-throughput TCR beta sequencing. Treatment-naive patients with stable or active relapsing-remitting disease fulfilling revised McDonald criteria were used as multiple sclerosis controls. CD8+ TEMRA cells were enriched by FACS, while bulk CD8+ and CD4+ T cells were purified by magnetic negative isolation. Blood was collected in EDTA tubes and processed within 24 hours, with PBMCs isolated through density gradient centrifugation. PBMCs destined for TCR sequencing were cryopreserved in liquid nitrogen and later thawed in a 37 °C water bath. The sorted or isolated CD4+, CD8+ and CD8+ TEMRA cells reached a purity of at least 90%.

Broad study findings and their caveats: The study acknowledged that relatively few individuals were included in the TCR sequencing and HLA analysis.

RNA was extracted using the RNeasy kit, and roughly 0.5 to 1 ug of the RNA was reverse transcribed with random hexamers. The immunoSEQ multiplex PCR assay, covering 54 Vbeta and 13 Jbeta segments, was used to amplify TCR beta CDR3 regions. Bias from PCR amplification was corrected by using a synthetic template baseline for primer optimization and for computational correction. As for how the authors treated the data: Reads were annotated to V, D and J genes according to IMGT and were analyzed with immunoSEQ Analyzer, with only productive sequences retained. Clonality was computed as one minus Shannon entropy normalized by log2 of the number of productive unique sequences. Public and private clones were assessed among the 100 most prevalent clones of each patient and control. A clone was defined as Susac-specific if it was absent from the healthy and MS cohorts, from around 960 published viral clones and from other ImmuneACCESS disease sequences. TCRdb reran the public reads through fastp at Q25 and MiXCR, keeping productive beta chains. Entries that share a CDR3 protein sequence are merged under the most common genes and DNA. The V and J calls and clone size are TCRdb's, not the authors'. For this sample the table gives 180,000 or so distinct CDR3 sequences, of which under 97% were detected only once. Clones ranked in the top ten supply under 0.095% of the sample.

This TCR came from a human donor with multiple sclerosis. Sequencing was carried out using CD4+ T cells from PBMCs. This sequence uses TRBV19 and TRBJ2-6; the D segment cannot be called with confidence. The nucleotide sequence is TGTGCCAGTAGTAGAAGGTCGCCAGCTGGGGCCAACGTCCTGACTTTC. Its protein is CASSRRSPAGANVLTF.